The 24 T cell receptor beta chains given below trace back to one sample, sequenced in a study of blood T cells in healthy people across ages. It was with a sample-barcoded 5' primer and a J-beta primer mix that a second PCR of roughly 7 to 12 cycles was run. Each CDR3 protein gets one entry after TCRdb re-called the 5' RACE reads with MiXCR. The table lists 750,000 or so distinct CDR3 sequences, around 25% of them singletons, with more than 8.5% in the top ten. The same specimen was also included in a second study, on T cells of mothers and their children.

The specimen sequenced was blood. The source of these receptors is a boy under 18 in good health.

This clonotype was seen more than once but under ten times. One junction end does not reproduce the germline sequence, and a read error may be involved. The CDR3 DNA is TGCGCCAGCAGTTTGGGACAGGCAGCTAACTATGGCTACACCTTC. Protein sequence: CASSLGQAANYGYTF. This chain connects TRBV5-1 to TRBJ1-2; TRBD1 aligns across 8 bases. Germline CDR1 SGHRS, CDR2 YFSETQ. The CDR3 has 15 amino acids.

This clonotype was recorded a few times. The chain couples TRBV12-5 to TRBJ1-1, with 9 bases fitting TRBD1. Germline CDR1 is LGHNT and CDR2 is FRNRAP. The CDR3 extends over 16 amino acids. V lost 4 bases and J lost 4; bases outside the gene matches: 10. In nucleotides, the CDR3 is TGTGCTAGTGGTTGGGGGACAGGGAGTGATCTCACTGAAGCTTTCTTT. It specifies CASGWGTGSDLTEAFF.

This chain's CDR3 is CASSFGTGGVLETQYF. CDR3 nucleotides: TGTGCCAGCAGTTTTGGGACAGGGGGAGTTTTAGAGACCCAGTACTTC. The chain carries TRBV27 and TRBJ2-5; 11 positions agree with TRBD1. V shed 3 bases, J shed 4 bases, and the junction held 7 bases outside the gene matches. Per the germline V gene, CDR1 is MNHEY and CDR2 is SMNVEV (reference sequence). The CDR3 contains 16 residues.

The chain has TRBV10-3 and TRBJ2-5, with D unresolved. This CDR3 is 9 amino acids long. Deletions cut 11 bases from V and 2 bases from J, with 3 bases between. Germline assignment: CDR1 ENHRY and CDR2 SYGVKD. In nucleotides, the CDR3 is TGTGCCTTTCAAGAGACCCAGTACTTC. It encodes CAFQETQYF.

The gene calls are TRBV29-1 and TRBJ2-7, with 7 nucleotides matching TRBD2. Trimming took 7 bases from V and 0 from J; bases not matched to a gene: 9. The germline CDR1 and CDR2 sequences are SQVTM and ANQGSEA. CDR3 size: 14 residues. Here the CDR3 DNA reads TGCAGCGGACTTAGCGGGCGTAGCTCCTACGAGCAGTACTTC. Amino acid sequence: CSGLSGRSSYEQYF.

The chain has TRBV29-1 and TRBJ2-1, with D hard to call. Between the trimmed V and J ends, which lost 0 bases and 7 bases, there was a span of 13 bases. CDR1 and CDR2 (germline): SQVTM, ANQGSEA. There are 14 residues in the CDR3. CDR3 sequence reads: CSVEDPPGRNEQFF. CDR3 coding DNA: TGCAGCGTTGAAGATCCGCCTGGGCGGAATGAGCAGTTCTTC.

The chain carries TRBV4-3 and TRBJ2-7, with TRBD2 identical over 13 bases. CDR3 length equals 16 residues. V shed 1 base, J shed 5 bases, and the junction held 5 bases outside the gene matches. Per the germline V gene, CDR1 is LGHNA and CDR2 is YSLEER. The CDR3 nucleotides read TGCGCCAGCAGCCAAGGCAGACTAGCGGGGGGCCACGAGCAGTACTTC. The encoded protein is CASSQGRLAGGHEQYF.

This sequence joins TRBV5-6 and TRBJ2-4; 8 positions agree with TRBD2. Germline CDR1 reads SGHDT; CDR2 reads YYEEEE. The CDR3 loop spans 16 amino acids. Trimming removed 0 bases from V and 6 bases from J; junction bases left unmatched: 8. The CDR3 loop reads CASSLGPGGLGNIQYF. DNA for the CDR3: TGTGCCAGCAGCTTGGGCCCGGGGGGGCTAGGAAACATTCAGTACTTC.

The chain combines TRBV6-2 or TRBV6-3 with TRBJ1-1; weak D call: TRBD1 (6 bases). The CDR3 runs 15 residues. Trimming left V 3 bases short and J 3 bases short, with 14 bases between. Germline V gives CDR1 MNHEY, CDR2 SVGEGT. The CDR3 sequence: CASSYLGAAYTEAFF. CDR3 coding DNA: TGTGCCAGCAGTTATTTGGGGGCCGCATACACTGAAGCTTTCTTT.

This clonotype was counted a single time. The chain is built from TRBV19 and TRBJ2-6; D is possibly TRBD1 (6 bases). With 6 bases removed from V and 4 bases from J, the gap between germline ends came to 13 bases. Germline loops: CDR1 LNHDA, CDR2 SQIVND (reference sequence). CDR3 length: 15 residues. The CDR3, as DNA: TGTGCCAGTAGGATAACAGGGTACGGGGCCAACGTCCTGACTTTC. This gives the protein CASRITGYGANVLTF.

The J gene is TRBJ2-2, the V gene TRBV5-5, with D possibly being TRBD2 (6 bases). In germline, CDR1 is SGHKS, CDR2 YYEKEE (reference sequence). The CDR3 runs 15 residues. Trimming removed 4 bases from V and 7 bases from J, with 17 bases in between. The CDR3 loop reads CASSVSAGRNGELFF. In DNA, the CDR3 is TGTGCCAGCAGCGTCTCGGCGGGGCGGAACGGGGAGCTGTTTTTT.

This rearrangement joins TRBV7-8 to TRBJ2-1; TRBD1 is a possible D gene (6 bases). This CDR3 is built from 13 residues. Germline lookup yields CDR1 SGHVS and CDR2 FQNEAQ. V lost 2 bases and J lost 5, with 7 bases in between. Here the CDR3 DNA reads TGTGCCAGCAGCTTAAGGACAGACAATGAGCAGTTCTTC. It translates to CASSLRTDNEQFF.

This clonotype was found once. J is TRBJ1-2 and V is TRBV20-1; 9 bases are shared with TRBD1. The V segment lost 3 bases and the J segment 8 bases; nucleotides outside the gene matches: 7. Germline-derived CDR1 and CDR2 are DFQATT and SNEGSKA (reference sequence). CDR3 length equals 13 residues. CDR3 nucleotide sequence: TGCAGTGCTAGGCCGACAGGGGGTCGGGGCTACACCTTC. This gives the protein CSARPTGGRGYTF.

The chain has TRBV28 and TRBJ2-5; TRBD2 might be the D (5 bases). Germline V gene sequence: CDR1 MDHEN, CDR2 SYDVKM. The CDR3 consists of 13 residues. With 7 bases removed from V and 3 bases from J, the gap between germline ends came to 12 bases. CDR3 protein: CASKGSGKETQYF. CDR3 in DNA: TGTGCCAGCAAAGGTTCGGGGAAAGAGACCCAGTACTTC. Using reference TRBV28 and TRBJ2-5 for the parts outside the CDR3, the full variable domain is DVKVTQSSRYLVKRTGEKVFLECVQDMDHENMFWYRQDPGLGLRLIYFSYDVKMKEKGDIPEGYSVSREKKERFSLILESASTNQTSMYLCASKGSGKETQYFGPGTRLLVL.

This clonotype was seen a few times. This chain uses TRBV4-1 with TRBJ2-1, with TRBD2 matching 7 bases. Germline CDR1 reads MGHRA; CDR2 reads YSYEKL. V shed 1 base, J shed 2 bases, and the junction held 5 bases outside the gene matches. This CDR3 spans 16 amino acids. DNA of the CDR3: TGCGCCAGCAGCCAAGTCGGCGGGAGAACCTACAATGAGCAGTTCTTC. This encodes CASSQVGGRTYNEQFF.

The V gene is TRBV6-5, the J gene TRBJ1-2, with 7 nucleotides matching TRBD1. Germline CDR1 and CDR2: MNHEY and SVGAGI. The CDR3 loop spans 12 amino acids. The trim removed 0 bases at V and 10 bases at J, leaving 2 bases unmatched. CDR3 in amino acids: CASSYSTGNYTF. CDR3 bases: TGTGCCAGCAGTTACTCGACAGGGAACTACACCTTC.

On this clonotype itself: The junction departs from germline at one end; a sequencing error may be responsible. The J gene is TRBJ2-7, the V gene TRBV25-1; 9 bases agree with TRBD2. CDR1 is MGHDK, CDR2 SYGVNS, per germline. This CDR3 is built from 16 residues. CDR3 sequence: CAGSETTSGPFYEQYF. The CDR3 region has the DNA TGTGCCGGCAGTGAAACGACTAGCGGACCTTTCTACGAGCAGTACTTC.

The V gene is TRBV6-2 or TRBV6-3, the J gene TRBJ2-5; unclear D gene. Trimming shortened V by 6 bases and J by 5 bases, and 10 bases separated the two germline ends. The V gene's germline CDR1 is MNHEY and CDR2 SVGEGT. This CDR3 has 12 amino acids. CDR3 sequence reads: CASSLLSETQYF. CDR3 bases: TGTGCCAGCAGCCTACTTTCGGAGACCCAGTACTTC.

This clonotype was observed a handful of times. The chain combines TRBV6-6 with TRBJ1-4; D possibly corresponds to TRBD1 (6 bases). The germline gives CDR1 MNHNY, CDR2 SVGAGI (reference sequence). The CDR3 extends over 16 amino acids. The V end was cut by 2 bases, the J end by 0 bases, with 10 bases between. CDR3 nucleotide sequence: TGTGCCAGCAGTTACAAAGGGGGTGCAACTAATGAAAAACTGTTTTTT. The encoded protein is CASSYKGGATNEKLFF.

The CDR3 here is CSPKTGNEQFF. CDR3 nucleotide sequence: TGCAGCCCAAAGACAGGTAATGAGCAGTTCTTC. V gene TRBV29-1 combines with J gene TRBJ2-5, with D maybe TRBD1 (6 bases). The DNA end is more similar to TRBJ2-1, so the J call may be wrong. In germline, CDR1 is SQVTM, CDR2 ANQGSEA. The CDR3 has 11 residues.

This clonotype was observed many times. The chain joins TRBV12-3 or TRBV12-4 to TRBJ2-7, with D maybe TRBD1 (6 bases). V was cut by 6 bases and J by 1 base, with 10 bases left in between. This CDR3 contains 13 residues. The CDR3 region is CASSPTGSYEQYF. The CDR3 DNA follows: TGTGCCAGCAGCCCGACAGGTTCCTACGAGCAGTACTTC.

This chain uses TRBV13 with TRBJ2-7; D gene uncertain. The J call may be incorrect, as the DNA end agrees better with TRBJ2-1. The CDR3 sequence is 11 residues long. Germline CDR1 and CDR2: PRHDT and FYEKMQ (reference sequence). The DNA of the CDR3 is TGTGCCAGCACAAACGGCAATGAGCAGTTCTTC. Protein sequence: CASTNGNEQFF.

The chain is built from TRBV9 and TRBJ2-1; 8 nucleotides agree with TRBD1. V was pared by 0 bases and J by 6 bases, with 8 bases of the junction left unmatched. The germline CDR1 and CDR2 sequences are SGDLS and YYNGEE. CDR3 size: 16 residues. CDR3 sequence (DNA): TGTGCCAGCAGCGTAGCCTGGGGACAGGCTACCAATGAGCAGTTCTTC. This encodes CASSVAWGQATNEQFF.

V and J are TRBV24-1 and TRBJ2-3, with 8 bases identical to TRBD1. There are 18 residues in the CDR3. The germline gives CDR1 KGHDR, CDR2 SFDVKD. The trim removed 6 bases at V and 3 bases at J, leaving 16 bases unmatched. CDR3 DNA sequence: TGTGCCACCAGTTCCTTTGCGCACAAAGACAGGGGTACAGATACGCAGTATTTT. The encoded protein is CATSSFAHKDRGTDTQYF.